Following are 22 T cell receptor beta chains from one sample sequenced in a study of shared clonotypes between healthy human individuals. The naive CD8 subset, CD45RO-negative cells positively selected for CCR7, excluded terminally differentiated effector memory CD45RA+ cells. This table comes from immunoSEQ multiplex PCR, and its TCRdb copy is limited to in-frame clones, with some not included. Among hundreds of thousands of clones listed, around 90% were seen once. Sequencing was done on a sample of naive CD8+ T cells sorted from blood. The receptors derive from a young man in good health.

This chain uses TRBV4-3 with TRBJ2-7, with D perhaps TRBD1 (5 bases). The CDR3 length is 15 residues. The germline V gene encodes CDR1 LGHNA and CDR2 YSLEER. Trimming shortened V by 4 bases and J by 2 bases, and 15 bases separated the two germline ends. The CDR3 here is CASSPSQTAPYEQYF. The CDR3 DNA reads TGCGCCAGCAGCCCAAGTCAGACAGCCCCCTACGAGCAGTACTTC.

This chain joins TRBV13 and TRBJ2-7; tentatively, D is TRBD1 (6 bases). The germline CDR1 and CDR2 sequences are PRHDT and FYEKMQ (reference sequence). Deletions cut 7 bases from V and 2 bases from J, with 12 bases between. This CDR3 spans 13 amino acids. This CDR3 is CASTYSGAYEQYF. The CDR3 DNA reads TGTGCCAGCACCTATTCAGGGGCCTACGAGCAGTACTTC. Supplemented by reference TRBV13 and TRBJ2-7, the full variable domain reads AAGVIQSPRHLIKEKRETATLKCYPIPRHDTVYWYQQGPGQDPQFLISFYEKMQSDKGSIPDRFSAQQFSDYHSELNMSSLELGDSALYFCASTYSGAYEQYFGPGTRLTVT.

The chain is built from TRBV29-1 and TRBJ2-3; a weak D match, TRBD1 (6 bases). V lost 0 bases and J 7 bases, leaving 20 bases between the germline ends. Germline assignment: CDR1 SQVTM and CDR2 ANQGSEA. CDR3 length: 16 residues. CDR3 nucleotides: TGCAGCGTTGAAGATCCAGGGGAAGATCGCGATTATACGCAGTATTTT. Translation gives CSVEDPGEDRDYTQYF.

The chain recombines TRBV7-9 with TRBJ2-1; either TRBD1 or TRBD2 may fit D (6 bases each). Trimming cost V 1 base and J 5 bases, with 15 bases left between them. The CDR3 consists of 16 residues. Germline assignment: CDR1 SEHNR and CDR2 FQNEAQ (reference sequence). This CDR3 is CASSLVGGGDNNEQFF. The CDR3 DNA sequence: TGTGCCAGCAGCTTAGTCGGAGGGGGAGATAACAATGAGCAGTTCTTC.

This chain joins TRBV10-3 and TRBJ1-5; the D is unclear. This CDR3 is 15 amino acids long. From germline, CDR1 is ENHRY and CDR2 SYGVKD. V lost 3 bases to trimming and J lost 1 base, with 10 bases between them. The CDR3 sequence: CAISEDKYSNQPQHF. The CDR3 nucleotides are TGTGCCATCAGTGAAGACAAATACAGCAATCAGCCCCAGCATTTT.

This sequence joins TRBV2 and TRBJ2-5; 7 nucleotides agree with TRBD2. The CDR3 contains 18 residues. V lost 0 bases, J lost 1 base, and 11 bases stayed unmatched. The germline CDR1 and CDR2 sequences are SNHLY and FYNNEI. As DNA, the CDR3 is TGTGCCAGCAGTGAAGCGGGGGATGCGGGAGCGGGCCAAGAGACCCAGTACTTC. Protein: CASSEAGDAGAGQETQYF.

The CDR3 DNA sequence: TGTGCCAGCAGTGACGGCAGAACTAATGAAAAACTGTTTTTT. This gives the protein CASSDGRTNEKLFF. V usage is TRBV2 and J usage is TRBJ1-4; D ambiguous. The CDR3 loop spans 14 amino acids. Between the trimmed V and J ends, which lost 3 bases and 1 base, there was a span of 6 bases. Germline loops: CDR1 SNHLY, CDR2 FYNNEI.

The rearrangement links TRBV28 to TRBJ2-7; TRBD2 matches at 7 bases. J lost 9 bases, V lost 2 bases, and 16 bases had no gene match. The V gene's germline CDR1 is MDHEN and CDR2 SYDVKM. This CDR3 comprises 16 residues. The CDR3, as DNA: TGTGCCAGCAGTTTAGTGGGTAGCGGGCTCGCTACGGGGCAGTACTTC. This encodes CASSLVGSGLATGQYF.

V is TRBV9 and J is TRBJ2-2; TRBD2 matches 9 bases. The germline V gene has CDR1 SGDLS and CDR2 YYNGEE. V shed 3 bases and J 8 bases; nucleotides not matched to a gene: 5. There are 14 residues in the CDR3. CDR3 nucleotide sequence: TGTGCCAGCAGCGAAGCGGGAGGACTAGGGGAGCTGTTTTTT. Amino acid sequence: CASSEAGGLGELFF.

This clone has just one count. The chain employs TRBV27 and TRBJ2-1; 8 bases agree with TRBD2. Germline V lookup: CDR1 MNHEY, CDR2 SMNVEV (reference sequence). This CDR3 comprises 15 residues. Germline trimming cut 6 bases from V and 9 bases from J; bases unmatched to any gene: 13. CDR3 sequence: CASSFGTGGPGEQFF. CDR3 bases: TGTGCCAGCAGCTTTGGTACGGGAGGGCCAGGTGAGCAGTTCTTC.

The chain carries TRBV19 and TRBJ2-7; 10 positions match TRBD2. CDR1 is LNHDA, CDR2 SQIVND, per germline (reference sequence). J gave up 0 bases and V 9 bases, and 2 bases lay outside the gene matches. The CDR3 sequence is 13 residues long. The CDR3 DNA sequence: TGTGCCAGCTCTAGCGGGAGCTCCTACGAGCAGTACTTC. This sequence encodes CASSSGSSYEQYF.

This chain connects TRBV6-5 to TRBJ2-1; 7 bases are a match to TRBD2. The CDR3 runs to 15 residues. From germline, CDR1 is MNHEY and CDR2 SVGAGI. V was pared by 2 bases and J by 6 bases, with 7 bases of the junction left unmatched. The CDR3 sequence is CASSYRDYGLNEQFF. CDR3 sequence (DNA): TGTGCCAGCAGTTACCGGGACTATGGCCTCAATGAGCAGTTCTTC.

J is TRBJ2-7 and V is TRBV5-4; D remains unclear. Trimming left V 5 bases short and J 0 bases short, with 12 bases between. Per the germline V gene, CDR1 is SGHNT and CDR2 is YYREEE (reference sequence). This CDR3 comprises 14 residues. CDR3 nucleotide sequence: TGTGCCAGCAGGTCGGAGTTTAGCTCCTACGAGCAGTACTTC. Protein: CASRSEFSSYEQYF.

This clone showed up just once. The gene calls are TRBV14 and TRBJ2-1, with D unclear. This CDR3 spans 14 amino acids. Germline lookup yields CDR1 SGHDN and CDR2 FVKESK. The V end lost 1 base, the J end lost 6 bases, and 10 bases lay between the germline ends. In nucleotides, the CDR3 is TGTGCCAGCAGCCAAGGCAGGCTTACCAATGAGCAGTTCTTC. Amino acids: CASSQGRLTNEQFF.

Worth noting for this clone: Since a much larger clone is just one base distant, this may be a read error. The chain joins TRBV2 to TRBJ2-3, with 9 positions matching TRBD1. Germline-derived CDR1 and CDR2 are SNHLY and FYNNEI. The ends lost 1 base at V and 4 bases at J; junction bases unmatched: 0. CDR3 length: 14 residues. The CDR3 loop is CASSEGTGADTQYF. Here the CDR3 DNA reads TGTGCCAGCAGTGAAGGGACAGGGGCAGATACGCAGTATTTT.

This clone was recorded a few times. V is TRBV10-3 and J is TRBJ2-7, with a tentative D call TRBD1 (6 bases). The CDR3 has 14 residues. Trimming took 4 bases from V and 0 from J, leaving 10 bases between them. Germline V gene data show CDR1 as ENHRY and CDR2 as SYGVKD. The CDR3 DNA sequence: TGTGCCATCAGTGTTGGACAGATCTCCTACGAGCAGTACTTC. Translating gives CAISVGQISYEQYF.

Worth noting for this clone: A junction end diverges from the germline sequence, so it may reflect a read error. The chain uses TRBV28 and TRBJ1-5; 9 bases map to TRBD1. Germline V gene lookup returns CDR1 MDHEN and CDR2 SYDVKM. CDR3 length: 16 residues. The CDR3, as DNA: TGTGCCAGCAGGGGACCGGACAGGGGTAGCCATCAGCCCCAGCATTTT. Translation: CASRGPDRGSHQPQHF.

The chain is built from TRBV27 and TRBJ1-1; possibly TRBD1 for D (6 bases). The CDR3 runs to 15 residues. Germline V gene lookup returns CDR1 MNHEY and CDR2 SMNVEV (reference sequence). The ends were cut back, 5 bases at V and 2 bases at J, with 15 bases in the middle. The CDR3 DNA reads as TGTGCCAGCAGTCCGGGGGGCAGAGCTAACACTGAAGCTTTCTTT. Translated: CASSPGGRANTEAFF.

The gene calls are TRBV28 and TRBJ2-7; 7 nucleotides agree with TRBD2. Germline trimming cut 5 bases from V and 3 bases from J; bases unmatched to any gene: 7. This CDR3 has 14 residues. Germline loops: CDR1 MDHEN, CDR2 SYDVKM. This CDR3 reads CASSQLAESYEQYF. CDR3 nucleotide sequence: TGTGCCAGCAGTCAGCTAGCGGAGAGCTACGAGCAGTACTTC.

V is TRBV19 and J is TRBJ2-7; a possible D gene is TRBD2 (6 bases). The CDR3 extends over 13 amino acids. Trimming shortened V by 6 bases and J by 2 bases, and 11 bases separated the two germline ends. CDR1 is LNHDA, CDR2 SQIVND, per germline (reference sequence). CDR3 nucleotides: TGTGCCAGTAGGGCCGGGGGAACCTACGAGCAGTACTTC. It yields the protein CASRAGGTYEQYF. Drawing the rest from reference TRBV19 and TRBJ2-7, the complete variable domain is DGGITQSPKYLFRKEGQNVTLSCEQNLNHDAMYWYRQDPGQGLRLIYYSQIVNDFQKGDIAEGYSVSREKKESFPLTVTSAQKNPTAFYLCASRAGGTYEQYFGPGTRLTVT.

The chain carries TRBV10-2 and TRBJ2-5; the match to TRBD2 covers 9 bases. Trimming cost V 9 bases and J 4 bases; bases outside gene matches: 9. Germline loops: CDR1 WSHSY, CDR2 SAAADI. This CDR3 is built from 14 residues. The DNA for the CDR3 is TGCGCCAGTATGAAGCGTAGCGGGGGAGAGACCCAGTACTTC. It translates to CASMKRSGGETQYF.

The chain employs TRBV5-1 and TRBJ2-1; 7 bases match TRBD1. The CDR3 has 13 residues. Germline V gene sequence: CDR1 SGHRS, CDR2 YFSETQ. V dropped 4 bases and J dropped 2; count of bases not matched to a gene: 0. The CDR3 DNA sequence: TGCGCCAGCAGCCAGGGGGCCTACAATGAGCAGTTCTTC. Translating gives CASSQGAYNEQFF.